The TCR beta chain under discussion was sequenced for a study of T cells in Graves' hyperthyroidism and ophthalmopathy (dated by TCRdb to the late 2010s). Regarding the study in general: Peripheral blood samples were taken at the time of initial diagnosis, prior to any treatment. To identify distinguishing TCR V-J signatures, a discovery cohort of around 100 patients was used, comprising 43 with Graves' ophthalmopathy and about 59 with stable Graves' hyperthyroidism. Whether ophthalmopathy could be predicted prospectively was tested in an independent validation cohort made up of under 20 hyperthyroidism patients plus 17 patients who later progressed to ophthalmopathy. The roughly 91 discovery patients were randomly divided into training and test sets at a 7:3 ratio. The study also compared thyroid tissue and blood T-cell repertoires from about six Graves' hyperthyroidism patients. Once sampling was done, hyperthyroidism patients were given methimazole at a starting dose of 30 mg daily, whereas ophthalmopathy patients were given high-dose intravenous methylprednisolone. The paper reports TCR Vbeta CDR3 sequencing of some 140 peripheral blood samples: fewer than 50 ophthalmopathy, fewer than 80 hyperthyroidism and around 17 progressor patients. Study-wide conclusions, independent of this receptor: Most expanded thyroid clonotypes (frequency above 0.001) were also detected in blood, suggesting blood repertoires may reflect thyroid immune responses. A model built on a 13 V-J signature distinguished ophthalmopathy from stable hyperthyroidism, reaching about 88% sensitivity and about 81% specificity in cross-validation and 80%/75% in testing. In validation, the model predicted progression to ophthalmopathy a median of about 5.9 months before onset, with approximately 71% sensitivity and roughly 73% specificity. Sample size was not statistically predetermined, and investigators were not blinded to group allocation.

V loses 7 bases, J loses 2 bases, and the germline ends lie 12 bases apart. The CDR3 measures 13 amino acids from cysteine to phenylalanine. Of all the DNA, just the CDR3 is kept, 39 bases in frame from base 1. Taken from the germline V gene, the CDR1 and CDR2 loops are MDHEN and SYDVKM. Ophthalmopathy patients had moderately to severely active disease, with a Clinical Activity Score of 3 or more, a NOSPECS grade of 4 or more, and a disease duration of less than 3 months. The study excluded patients with uncontrolled infections, other autoimmune diseases, pregnancy or lactation. Diagnoses relied on clinical symptoms, serum thyroxine and TRAb, thyroid ultrasound and orbital computed tomography. PBMCs were separated from about 10 ml of fresh peripheral blood using Ficoll-Paque density gradient centrifugation. Total RNA was extracted using Trizol reagent, and RNA quality was assessed on an Agilent 2100 Bioanalyzer.

There are many counts of this clonotype. This receptor's antigen is unknown. No base qualities exist here, and no much larger clone lies one base off it. TCR beta CDR3 regions were amplified from RNA transcripts. A first-round RT-PCR of the TCR CDR3 used the HTBI primer set with the Qiagen OneStep RT-PCR kit. Libraries were constructed in a second round of multiplex PCR, after which size selection and purification were performed. Libraries were sequenced paired-end with 100 bp reads on an Illumina HiSeq2000. The source study handled its data this way. SOAPnuke was used to process the raw data, removing reads that contained adapters or uncalled bases, had a mean Phred below 15, or lacked an exact match to the constant primer or identifier. COPE v1.2.5 was used to merge high-quality paired reads, and clonotypes were defined as unique nucleotide sequences. MiTCR v1.1 was used to align the clonotypes against IMGT TRBV, TRBD and TRBJ reference segments. Analysis was restricted to V-J combinations with a frequency above 0.0001, which covered 98% to 99.2% of repertoires. The TCS score was defined as the ratio of F50 (clonal expansion) to E x V (chaos), calculated using BLOSUM62-based TCRdist between CDR3 peptides within each V-J. Welch's t-statistics and random forest reduced around 550 V-J features to under 15, which were used in a naive Bayes classifier (R e1071). TCRdb applied fastp at Q25 and MiXCR to the public reads, then kept only in-frame beta chains. Every distinct CDR3 protein forms one entry, paired with its most common genes and DNA. The V and J calls shown here were made by TCRdb, not taken from the authors' results. In this sample the table shows approximately 300,000 distinct CDR3 sequences, 15% to 20% of which occur a single time. The ten largest clonotypes hold approximately 60% of the sample.

Rearrangement joined TRBV28 to TRBJ2-7; the D gene is tentatively TRBD1 or TRBD2, each matching 5 bases. The sequence was obtained from a woman in her sixties with Graves' ophthalmopathy. Material: blood. The nucleotide sequence is TGTGCCAGCAAGTCCGGGACGACCTACGAGCAGTACTTC. The translation is CASKSGTTYEQYF.